Below, 19 T cell receptor beta chains from the same sample are listed, as sequenced in a study of blood T cell repertoires in COVID-19. Data came from immunoSEQ multiplex PCR; TCRdb stores just in-frame clones and leaves some out. The table lists a few hundred thousand clones, about 87% of them singletons, with 3% to 3.5% in the top ten. The sequenced sample consisted of peripheral blood. The receptors come from a man in his 60s with acute or convalescent COVID-19.

The V and J genes are TRBV5-1 and TRBJ1-1, with a possible D match to TRBD1 (5 bases). Germline CDR1 SGHRS, CDR2 YFSETQ. The V end was cut by 4 bases, the J end by 1 base, with 14 bases between. There are 15 residues in the CDR3. CDR3: CASSPLGGANTEAFF. The CDR3 nucleotides read TGCGCCAGCAGCCCCCTAGGAGGGGCGAACACTGAAGCTTTCTTT.

The chain has TRBV10-3 and TRBJ2-5; 12 nucleotides align to TRBD1. This CDR3 contains 13 residues. Trimming removed 8 bases from V and 5 bases from J; junction bases left unmatched: 3. Germline assignment: CDR1 ENHRY and CDR2 SYGVKD. This CDR3 is CAIQGTGGETQYF. The DNA for the CDR3 is TGTGCCATCCAGGGGACAGGGGGCGAGACCCAGTACTTC.

This chain uses TRBV28 with TRBJ2-3; 11 nucleotides line up with TRBD2. Germline values: CDR1 MDHEN, CDR2 SYDVKM. This CDR3 region has 17 residues. J gave up 0 bases and V 6 bases, and 8 bases lay outside the gene matches. In nucleotides, the CDR3 is TGTGCCAGCAGCGGGGCTAGCGGGGGGACTAGCACAGATACGCAGTATTTT. It specifies CASSGASGGTSTDTQYF.

J is TRBJ2-7 and V is TRBV2; the D gene is possibly TRBD1 (5 bases). V dropped 10 bases and J dropped 9 bases, with 13 bases sitting between them. The germline gives CDR1 SNHLY, CDR2 FYNNEI. The CDR3 runs to 10 residues. CDR3: CANRSSGQYF. Here the CDR3 DNA reads TGTGCCAACAGGAGCTCCGGGCAGTACTTC. The variable domain in full, completed from reference TRBV2 and TRBJ2-7, reads EPEVTQTPSHQVTQMGQEVILRCVPISNHLYFYWYRQILGQKVEFLVSFYNNEISEKSEIFDDQFSVERPDGSNFTLKIRSTKLEDSAMYFCANRSSGQYFGPGTRLTVT.

The chain is built from TRBV6-5 and TRBJ2-2; tentatively, D is TRBD2 (7 bases). With 8 bases removed from V and 1 base from J, the gap between germline ends came to 14 bases. There are 15 residues in the CDR3. Germline values: CDR1 MNHEY, CDR2 SVGAGI. The CDR3 loop is CASSRGAMNTGELFF. The CDR3 bases are TGTGCCAGCTCCCGGGGGGCAATGAACACCGGGGAGCTGTTTTTT.

This rearrangement joins TRBV29-1 to TRBJ1-1, with TRBD1 identical over 8 bases. The CDR3 consists of 15 residues. J was trimmed by 1 base and V by 4 bases; bases with no gene match: 8. Germline assignment: CDR1 SQVTM and CDR2 ANQGSEA. The CDR3 loop reads CSVGSGTGPNTEAFF. The CDR3 coding sequence is TGCAGCGTTGGGAGCGGGACAGGACCGAACACTGAAGCTTTCTTT.

This chain uses TRBV23-1 with TRBJ2-3, with TRBD2 matching 12 bases. TRBV23-1 is designated an ORF whose function remains uncertain. The CDR3 is 14 amino acids. Unmatched junction bases numbered 8, after V lost 6 bases and J lost 10 bases. The CDR3 here is CASRTGTSGLSQYF. The CDR3 DNA reads TGCGCCAGCAGGACCGGGACTAGCGGGCTTTCGCAGTATTTT.

This sequence joins TRBV18 and TRBJ1-2; TRBD1 matches 9 bases. CDR1 and CDR2 from the germline V gene are KGHSH and LQKENI. J gave up 3 bases and V 3 bases, and 8 bases lay outside the gene matches. The CDR3 has 16 residues. The CDR3 bases are TGTGCCAGCTCACCCCGGCAGGGACAGGGCGACTATGGCTACACCTTC. Translated, it gives CASSPRQGQGDYGYTF.

This chain uses TRBV19 with TRBJ2-7, with TRBD1 matching 7 bases. The V and J ends lost 5 bases and 6 bases, in that order; junction bases with no gene match: 13. Germline V gives CDR1 LNHDA, CDR2 SQIVND (reference sequence). This CDR3 spans 15 amino acids. The CDR3 here is CASSLGTAYFVEQYF. As DNA, the CDR3 is TGTGCCAGTAGTCTCGGGACAGCCTACTTTGTCGAGCAGTACTTC.

This chain links TRBV19 with TRBJ2-2; 10 bases match TRBD2. Germline CDR1 and CDR2: LNHDA and SQIVND (reference sequence). The CDR3 runs to 13 residues. The V and J ends lost 9 bases and 8 bases, in that order; junction bases with no gene match: 6. As DNA, the CDR3 is TGTGCCAGCCTAGCGGGGGCCTGGGGGGAGCTGTTTTTT. Translating gives CASLAGAWGELFF.

The chain links TRBV25-1 to TRBJ2-1; perhaps TRBD2 as D (6 bases). The CDR3 loop spans 13 amino acids. Germline V lookup: CDR1 MGHDK, CDR2 SYGVNS. The germline V and J ends were trimmed by 7 bases and 2 bases, with 9 bases remaining between them. The CDR3 sequence: CASMDYTYNEQFF. The CDR3, as DNA: TGTGCCAGCATGGACTACACCTACAATGAGCAGTTCTTC.

The V call is TRBV6-6, the J call TRBJ1-2, with TRBD1 matching 9 bases. Germline V gives CDR1 MNHNY, CDR2 SVGAGI (reference sequence). Losses at the gene ends were 6 bases for V and 5 bases for J; bases not matched to a gene: 13. CDR3 length: 16 residues. For the CDR3, the DNA is TGTGCCAGCAGCCTTACTCGACAGGGGGGGTTGTATGGCTACACCTTC. Translating gives CASSLTRQGGLYGYTF.

The chain employs TRBV18 and TRBJ2-3, with D perhaps TRBD2 (7 bases). The germline V gene encodes CDR1 KGHSH and CDR2 LQKENI. The CDR3 contains 15 residues. Trimming pared 2 bases from V and 2 bases from J, leaving 11 bases between. CDR3 coding DNA: TGTGCCAGCTCACCAGCGGGGGCGAACACAGATACGCAGTATTTT. This encodes CASSPAGANTDTQYF.

A note on this clone: Other nucleotide sequences in the sample specify the same CDR3. The chain combines TRBV6-2 or TRBV6-3 with TRBJ2-7; TRBD2 aligns across 7 bases. CDR1 is MNHEY, CDR2 SVGEGT, per germline. Trimming at V came to 3 bases and at J to 0 bases, leaving 2 bases not matched to a gene. This CDR3 contains 14 residues. The DNA for the CDR3 is TGTGCCAGCAGTTATAGGGACTACTCCTACGAGCAGTACTTC. Translation gives CASSYRDYSYEQYF.

J is TRBJ2-3 and V is TRBV5-4, with 9 bases identical to TRBD2. Trimming took 2 bases from V and 0 from J; bases not matched to a gene: 1. This CDR3 spans 15 amino acids. Germline assignment: CDR1 SGHNT and CDR2 YYREEE (reference sequence). The CDR3 DNA follows: TGTGCCAGCAGCTTTGCGGGGGGGAGCACAGATACGCAGTATTTT. Translating it yields CASSFAGGSTDTQYF.

The chain recombines TRBV24-1 with TRBJ2-5; TRBD1 might be the D (8 bases). Trimming removed 4 bases at V and 5 bases at J, with 16 bases between. Germline assignment: CDR1 KGHDR and CDR2 SFDVKD. The CDR3 has 15 residues. Here the CDR3 DNA reads TGTGCCACCAGTGACCCCGGACAGGGAGGGGAGACCCAGTACTTC. This sequence encodes CATSDPGQGGETQYF.

V is TRBV5-6 and J is TRBJ2-6; TRBD1 aligns across 8 bases. CDR3 length: 16 residues. Germline CDR1 SGHDT, CDR2 YYEEEE. With V trimmed by 4 bases and J by 1 base, 4 bases remained unmatched. CDR3 in DNA: TGTGCCAGCAGCCTCAGGGGGCTGTCTGGGGCCAACGTCCTGACTTTC. This codes for CASSLRGLSGANVLTF.

The V and J genes are TRBV21-1 and TRBJ1-1. TRBV21-1 is marked as a pseudogene. This CDR3 has 18 residues. CDR3: CASSKAPLNRGVEAEAFF. CDR3 nucleotides: TGTGCCAGCAGCAAAGCGCCCCTAAACCGCGGTGTAGAGGCTGAAGCTTTCTTT.

V and J are TRBV7-9 and TRBJ2-3, with D unresolved. This CDR3 region has 12 residues. Germline V gives CDR1 SEHNR, CDR2 FQNEAQ (reference sequence). Trimming took off 5 bases at V and 4 bases at J, with 7 bases between the two ends. The CDR3 DNA reads as TGTGCCAGCAGCCCCCGGGCAGATACGCAGTATTTT. It is translated as CASSPRADTQYF.